One and the same sample provided the 16 T cell receptor beta chains below, sequenced in a study of shared clonotypes between healthy human individuals (dated by TCRdb to the early 2020s). Libraries were built with the immunoSEQ multiplex PCR assay. Entries here come from immuneACCESS through TCRdb and include only in-frame sequences with V and J called. Some clones fail to appear in such tables; in the studies checked, an unresolved V gene covers under half of the shortfall, and the cause of the remainder is unknown. The sample table shows roughly 1,000,000 clones, and around three quarters are seen once. The top ten hold roughly 0.61% of the sample. The sample comprised memory CD4+ T cells from PBMCs. In light of the paper, this sample's cell subset or site label describes: CD45RA-negative fraction. The origin of the receptors is a man aged 18 to 30 in good health. Some clones in this sample may be carry-over from other donors' samples.

The chain recombines TRBV5-4 with TRBJ2-1; 10 bases map to TRBD2. The CDR3 sequence is 14 residues long. Trimming removed 1 base from V and 7 bases from J; junction bases left unmatched: 2. Germline-derived CDR1 and CDR2 are SGHNT and YYREEE (reference sequence). In DNA, the CDR3 is TGTGCCAGCAGCTTGAAGACTAGCGGGAATGAGCAGTTCTTC. It is translated as CASSLKTSGNEQFF.

The V and J genes are TRBV7-9 and TRBJ1-6; a weak D match, TRBD1 (5 bases). The germline V gene encodes CDR1 SEHNR and CDR2 FQNEAQ (reference sequence). The CDR3 extends over 15 amino acids. V dropped 1 base and J dropped 3 bases, with 7 bases sitting between them. CDR3 coding DNA: TGTGCCAGCAGCTTAGGCGACAGCTATAATTCACCCCTCCACTTT. This translates into CASSLGDSYNSPLHF.

This clone was seen a few times. J is TRBJ1-5 and V is TRBV19; possibly TRBD1 for D (5 bases). This CDR3 spans 15 amino acids. V was trimmed by 3 bases and J by 7 bases, leaving 16 bases between them. The germline gives CDR1 LNHDA, CDR2 SQIVND (reference sequence). DNA of the CDR3: TGTGCCAGTAGTATGGCGTGGGGGGTCGGGCAGCCCCAGCATTTT. This codes for CASSMAWGVGQPQHF. The complete variable domain, with remaining parts taken from reference TRBV19 and TRBJ1-5, reads DGGITQSPKYLFRKEGQNVTLSCEQNLNHDAMYWYRQDPGQGLRLIYYSQIVNDFQKGDIAEGYSVSREKKESFPLTVTSAQKNPTAFYLCASSMAWGVGQPQHFGDGTRLSIL.

V gene TRBV9 combines with J gene TRBJ2-4; no definite D call. Germline loops: CDR1 SGDLS, CDR2 YYNGEE. Trimming stripped 4 bases from V and 2 bases from J, with 10 bases between. The CDR3 sequence is 14 residues long. The DNA of the CDR3 is TGTGCCAGCAGCATTAACTCCCCCAAAAACATTCAGTACTTC. Encoded protein: CASSINSPKNIQYF.

The chain recombines TRBV7-9 with TRBJ2-3, with D possibly being TRBD1 or TRBD2 (7 bases each). Germline lookup yields CDR1 SEHNR and CDR2 FQNEAQ (reference sequence). The V end was cut by 5 bases, the J end by 2 bases, with 17 bases between. The length of the CDR3 is 16 residues. CDR3 nucleotides: TGTGCCAGCAGCGGGGCGGGGGACAGATACACAGATACGCAGTATTTT. Amino acids: CASSGAGDRYTDTQYF.

This clone was counted once. The chain carries TRBV6-5 and TRBJ2-1; D is ambiguous. This CDR3 is built from 15 residues. Germline values: CDR1 MNHEY, CDR2 SVGAGI. V shed 4 bases and J shed 2 bases, with 12 bases lying between them. CDR3 residues: CASSLYRVTYNEQFF. The CDR3 nucleotides are TGTGCCAGCAGTTTATACAGAGTCACCTACAATGAGCAGTTCTTC.

The J gene is TRBJ2-7, the V gene TRBV15; D uncertain. This CDR3 is built from 15 residues. Trimming cost V 0 bases and J 3 bases, with 12 bases left between them. The germline gives CDR1 LNHNV, CDR2 YYDKDF (reference sequence). The CDR3 coding sequence is TGTGCCACCAGCAGAGACCTGGCCACTAACTACGAGCAGTACTTC. Its translation is CATSRDLATNYEQYF.

With respect to this clone: Other DNA sequences from this sample encode an identical CDR3 as well. The V gene is TRBV7-9, the J gene TRBJ1-3; D gene unclear. From germline, CDR1 is SEHNR and CDR2 FQNEAQ (reference sequence). Trimming removed 1 base from V and 2 bases from J, with 9 bases in between. This CDR3 region has 15 residues. CDR3 residues: CASSLGGTAGNTIYF. CDR3 DNA: TGTGCCAGCAGCTTAGGCGGAACAGCTGGAAACACCATATATTTT.

The rearrangement uses TRBV27 and TRBJ2-7, with 9 bases aligning to TRBD1. The trim removed 1 base at V and 4 bases at J, leaving 8 bases unmatched. The CDR3 has 16 amino acids. Per germline, CDR1 MNHEY and CDR2 SMNVEV (reference sequence). CDR3 DNA: TGTGCCAGCAGTTTATACGGGACAGGGATTGGGTACGAGCAGTACTTC. Translation: CASSLYGTGIGYEQYF.

This chain links TRBV28 with TRBJ1-5, with D possibly TRBD1 on 6 matching bases. V lost 6 bases to trimming and J lost 0 bases, with 15 bases between them. The CDR3 sequence is 16 residues long. Germline V gene lookup returns CDR1 MDHEN and CDR2 SYDVKM. The CDR3 here is CASSRTAGFSNQPQHF. CDR3 in DNA: TGTGCCAGCAGCCGGACAGCCGGTTTTAGCAATCAGCCCCAGCATTTT.

V and J are TRBV2 and TRBJ1-4; no definite D call. Germline values: CDR1 SNHLY, CDR2 FYNNEI. V shed 5 bases and J shed 4 bases, with 11 bases lying between them. The CDR3 spans 14 residues. The chain's CDR3 is CASSSYFGNEKLFF. The CDR3 DNA reads TGTGCCAGCAGTTCCTACTTTGGTAATGAAAAACTGTTTTTT.

This sequence joins TRBV18 and TRBJ2-1, with D tentatively TRBD2 (7 bases). Germline V CDR1 and CDR2: KGHSH, LQKENI. The CDR3 spans 15 residues. V was shortened by 3 bases and J by 5 bases, with 14 bases between the two germline ends. This CDR3 reads CASSPGPRGHNEQFF. CDR3 bases: TGTGCCAGCTCACCTGGCCCGCGGGGGCACAATGAGCAGTTCTTC.

This clone appeared a few times. Its ends do not fully match the called genes, so a read error is possible. The chain is built from TRBV30 and TRBJ2-5; perhaps TRBD2 as D (5 bases). The germline gives CDR1 GTSNPN, CDR2 SVGIG (reference sequence). The CDR3 contains 11 residues. CDR3 sequence reads: CVWTRTETQYF. CDR3 nucleotides: TGTGTCTGGACTCGAACGGAGACCCAGTACTTC.

Of note for this clone: The sample has other DNA sequences that encode this CDR3 too. The chain is built from TRBV4-1 and TRBJ2-2, with 7 bases matching TRBD1. CDR1 and CDR2 from the germline V gene are MGHRA and YSYEKL. V trimming: 0 bases; J trimming: 5 bases; junction bases outside the gene matches: 6. The CDR3 length is 16 residues. The CDR3 DNA reads TGCGCCAGCAGCCAAGAGACTACAGGGGTAACCGGGGAGCTGTTTTTT. Translation gives CASSQETTGVTGELFF.

The rearrangement uses TRBV18 and TRBJ2-2, with unresolved D. This CDR3 is built from 16 residues. Germline CDR1 is KGHSH and CDR2 is LQKENI. Trimming removed 2 bases at V and 6 bases at J, with 16 bases between. The CDR3 bases are TGTGCCAGCTCACCAATTCAGCAATCCGTCGCCGGGGAGCTGTTTTTT. The encoded protein is CASSPIQQSVAGELFF.

In its sample, this clone was seen a few times. The J gene is TRBJ2-1, the V gene TRBV28; D gene uncertain. The CDR3 length is 16 residues. CDR1 MDHEN and CDR2 SYDVKM come from the germline V gene. Trimming took 4 bases from V and 0 from J, leaving 13 bases between them. The CDR3: CASSSPWISSYNEQFF. CDR3 DNA: TGTGCCAGCAGTTCCCCGTGGATTAGCTCCTACAATGAGCAGTTCTTC.